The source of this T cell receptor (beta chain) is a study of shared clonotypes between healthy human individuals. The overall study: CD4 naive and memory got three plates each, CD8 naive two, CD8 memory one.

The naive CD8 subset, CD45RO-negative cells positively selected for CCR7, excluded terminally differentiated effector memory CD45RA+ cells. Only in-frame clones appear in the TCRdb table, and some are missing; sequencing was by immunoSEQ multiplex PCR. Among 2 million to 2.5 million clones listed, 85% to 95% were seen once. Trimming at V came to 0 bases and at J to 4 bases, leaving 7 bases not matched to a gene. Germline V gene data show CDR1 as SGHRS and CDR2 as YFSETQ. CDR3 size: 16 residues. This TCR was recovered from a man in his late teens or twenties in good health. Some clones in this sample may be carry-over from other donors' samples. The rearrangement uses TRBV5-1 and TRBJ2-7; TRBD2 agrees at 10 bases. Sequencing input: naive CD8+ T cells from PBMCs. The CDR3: CASSLVPSGRMYEQYF. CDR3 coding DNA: TGCGCCAGCAGCTTGGTACCTAGCGGGAGAATGTACGAGCAGTACTTC.